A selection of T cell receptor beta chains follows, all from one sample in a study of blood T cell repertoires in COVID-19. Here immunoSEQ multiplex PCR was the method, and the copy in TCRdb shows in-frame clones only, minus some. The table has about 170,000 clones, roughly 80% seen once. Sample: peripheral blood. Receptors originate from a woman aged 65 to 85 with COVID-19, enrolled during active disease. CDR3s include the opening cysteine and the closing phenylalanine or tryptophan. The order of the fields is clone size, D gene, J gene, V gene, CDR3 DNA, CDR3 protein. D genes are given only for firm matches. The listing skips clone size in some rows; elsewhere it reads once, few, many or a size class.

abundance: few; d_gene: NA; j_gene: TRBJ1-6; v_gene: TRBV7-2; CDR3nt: TGTGCCAGCAGCTTTTACAGCGGAGGAGGAAGGTTTTCACCCCTCCACTTT; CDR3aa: CASSFYSGGGRFSPLHF
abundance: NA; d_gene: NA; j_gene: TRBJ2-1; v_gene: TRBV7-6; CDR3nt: TGTGCCAGCAGCTCTCAAGGGGGTCTCCACAATGAGCAGTTCTTC; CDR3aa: CASSSQGGLHNEQFF
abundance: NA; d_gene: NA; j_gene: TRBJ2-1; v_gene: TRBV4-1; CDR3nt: TGCGCCAGCAGCCTGGACTCAAGCTCCTACAATGAGCAGTTCTTC; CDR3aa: CASSLDSSSYNEQFF
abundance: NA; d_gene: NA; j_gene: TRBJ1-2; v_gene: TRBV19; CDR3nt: TGTGCCAGTAGTATAGAGCCAGGTCCAACTGGCTACACCTTC; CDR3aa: CASSIEPGPTGYTF
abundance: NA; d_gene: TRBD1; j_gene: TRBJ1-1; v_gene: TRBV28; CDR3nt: TGTGCCAGCATCCCGGGACAGGGGGGGAACACTGAAGCTTTCTTT; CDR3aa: CASIPGQGGNTEAFF
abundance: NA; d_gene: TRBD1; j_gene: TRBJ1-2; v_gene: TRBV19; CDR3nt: TGTGCCAGTAGTTTACAGGGGGCGAACTATGGCTACACCTTC; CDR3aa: CASSLQGANYGYTF
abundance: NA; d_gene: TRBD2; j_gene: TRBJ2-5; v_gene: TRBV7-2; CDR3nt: TGTGCCAGCAGCTTAGCCGCGATTAGCGGGGGCCCTTGGTACTTC; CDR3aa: CASSLAAISGGPWYF
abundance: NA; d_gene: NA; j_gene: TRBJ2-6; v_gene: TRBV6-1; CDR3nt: TGTGCCAGCAGTGGACAGGGAGGAGGGGCTGGGGCCAACGTCCTGACTTTC; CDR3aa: CASSGQGGGAGANVLTF
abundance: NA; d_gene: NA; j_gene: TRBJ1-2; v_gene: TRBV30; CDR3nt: TGTGCCTGGAGTGTAGACGGGGGGGAAGGCTACACCTTC; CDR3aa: CAWSVDGGEGYTF
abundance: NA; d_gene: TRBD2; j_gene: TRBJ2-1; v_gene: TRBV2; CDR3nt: TGTGCCAGCAGACTATCCGGGACTAGCGGGGGGTATGAGCAGTTCTTC; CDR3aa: CASRLSGTSGGYEQFF
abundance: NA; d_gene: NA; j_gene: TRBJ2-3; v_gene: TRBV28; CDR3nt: TGTGCCAGCAGCGGGCGGGTCGATGTCGATACGCAGTATTTT; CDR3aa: CASSGRVDVDTQYF
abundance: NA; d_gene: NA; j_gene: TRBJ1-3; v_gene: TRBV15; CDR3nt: TGTGCCACCAGAACAGGGTGGGGAAACACCATATATTTT; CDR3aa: CATRTGWGNTIYF
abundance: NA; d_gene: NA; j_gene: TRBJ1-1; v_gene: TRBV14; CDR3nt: TGTGCCAGCAGCCAAAGACGAGGTAGATACACTGAAGCTTTCTTT; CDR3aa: CASSQRRGRYTEAFF
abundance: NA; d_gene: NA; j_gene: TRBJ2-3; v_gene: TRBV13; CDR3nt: TGTGCCAGCAGCTTAGGCGGGGATACGCAGTATTTT; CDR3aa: CASSLGGDTQYF
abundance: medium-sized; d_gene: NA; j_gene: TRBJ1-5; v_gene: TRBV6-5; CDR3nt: TGTGCCAGCAGTTACAGCGGGGATCAGCCCCAGCATTTT; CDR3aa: CASSYSGDQPQHF
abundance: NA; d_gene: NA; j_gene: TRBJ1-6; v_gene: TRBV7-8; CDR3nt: TGTGCCAGCACAAGAGGAGGGCTCGGTTCACCCCTCCACTTT; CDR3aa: CASTRGGLGSPLHF
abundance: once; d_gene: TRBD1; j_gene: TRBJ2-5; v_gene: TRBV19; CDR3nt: TGTGCCTCTGGGACAGGCCAAGAGACCCAGTACTTC; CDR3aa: CASGTGQETQYF
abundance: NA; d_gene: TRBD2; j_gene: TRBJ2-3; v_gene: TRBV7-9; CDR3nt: TGTGCCAGCAGCTTAGAGCGGACTAGCGGTGCAGATACGCAGTATTTT; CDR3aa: CASSLERTSGADTQYF
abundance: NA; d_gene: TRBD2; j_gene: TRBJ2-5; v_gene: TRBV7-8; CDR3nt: TGTGCCAGCAGGACTAGCGGGAGTTTAGCGGAGACCCAGTACTTC; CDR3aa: CASRTSGSLAETQYF
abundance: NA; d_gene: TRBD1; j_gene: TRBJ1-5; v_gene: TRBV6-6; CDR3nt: TGTGCCACGGGACAGCTTAGCAATCAGCCCCAGCATTTT; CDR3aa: CATGQLSNQPQHF
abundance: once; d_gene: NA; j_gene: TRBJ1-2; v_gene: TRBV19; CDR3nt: TGTGCCAGTAGTATAGATCTGCGGGAATCCTACACCTTC; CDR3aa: CASSIDLRESYTF
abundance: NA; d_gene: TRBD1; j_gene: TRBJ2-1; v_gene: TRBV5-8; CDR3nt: TGTGCCAGCAGCCTACCGGGACAGGGATACAATGAGCAGTTCTTC; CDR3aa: CASSLPGQGYNEQFF
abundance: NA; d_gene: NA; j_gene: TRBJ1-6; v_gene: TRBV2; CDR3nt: TGTGCCAGTACAGGGTTCCCTAATTCACCCCTCCACTTT; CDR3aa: CASTGFPNSPLHF
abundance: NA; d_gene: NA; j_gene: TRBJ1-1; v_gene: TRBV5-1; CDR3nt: TGCGCCAGCAGCCTAGGGAGGGGCACTGAAGCTTTCTTT; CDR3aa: CASSLGRGTEAFF
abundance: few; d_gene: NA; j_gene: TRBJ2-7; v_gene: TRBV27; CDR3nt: TGTGCCAGCAGTTTAAAGGGGGGGGCGTACTACGAGCAGTACTTC; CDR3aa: CASSLKGGAYYEQYF
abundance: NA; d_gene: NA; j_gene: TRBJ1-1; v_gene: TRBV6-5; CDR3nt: TGTGCCAGCAGTCTGATTACAGGGAACACTGAAGCTTTCTTT; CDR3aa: CASSLITGNTEAFF
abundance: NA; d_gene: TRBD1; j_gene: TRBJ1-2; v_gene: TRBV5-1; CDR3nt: TGCGCCAGCAGCCTGGGGGACAGGGGAGGCTATGGCTACACCTTC; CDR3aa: CASSLGDRGGYGYTF
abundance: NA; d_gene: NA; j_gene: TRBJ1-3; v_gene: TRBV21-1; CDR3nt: TGTGCCAGCAGCAACCGGAGTAGCCTCTCTGGAAACACCATATATTTT; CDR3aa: CASSNRSSLSGNTIYF
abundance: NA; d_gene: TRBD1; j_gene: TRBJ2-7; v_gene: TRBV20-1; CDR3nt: TGCAGTGCTAGTAATAGTGCCAGGGGGTTCTCCTACGAGCAGTACTTC; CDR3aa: CSASNSARGFSYEQYF
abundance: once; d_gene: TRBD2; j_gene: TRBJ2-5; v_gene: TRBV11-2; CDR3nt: TGTGCCAGCAGCTACCGGGGCGGGGGAGAGACCCAGTACTTC; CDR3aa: CASSYRGGGETQYF
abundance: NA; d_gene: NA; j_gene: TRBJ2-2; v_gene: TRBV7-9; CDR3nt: TGTGCCAGCAGAGGGACACGGCTGACCGGGGAGCTGTTTTTT; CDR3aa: CASRGTRLTGELFF
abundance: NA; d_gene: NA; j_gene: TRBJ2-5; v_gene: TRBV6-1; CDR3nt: TGTGCCAGCAGTGACCCCCGAAAGCGGCGAGGGGAGACCCAGTACTTC; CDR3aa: CASSDPRKRRGETQYF
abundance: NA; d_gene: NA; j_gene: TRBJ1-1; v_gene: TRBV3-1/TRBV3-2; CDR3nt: TGTGCCAGCAGGGACAGAGAAACTGAAGCTTTCTTT; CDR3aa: CASRDRETEAFF
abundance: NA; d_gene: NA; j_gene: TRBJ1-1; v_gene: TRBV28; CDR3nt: TGTGCCAGCAGCATTGACATCCGTGAAGCTTTCTTT; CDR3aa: CASSIDIREAFF
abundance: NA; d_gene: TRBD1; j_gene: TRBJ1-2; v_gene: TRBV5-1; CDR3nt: TGCGCCAGCAGCTTGGCTGGGACAGGACGAGCTGGCTACACCTTC; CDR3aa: CASSLAGTGRAGYTF
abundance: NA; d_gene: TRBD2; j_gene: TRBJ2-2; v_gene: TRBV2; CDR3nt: TGTGCCAGCAGTGATGTCCCAGCGGGAGACACCGGGGAGCTGTTTTTT; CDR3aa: CASSDVPAGDTGELFF
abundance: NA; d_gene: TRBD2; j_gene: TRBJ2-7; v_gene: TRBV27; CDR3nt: TGTGCCAGCAGTTTAAAGGCGGGAGGGTCCTACGAGCAGTACTTC; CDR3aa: CASSLKAGGSYEQYF
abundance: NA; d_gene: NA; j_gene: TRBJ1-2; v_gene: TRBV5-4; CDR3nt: TGTGCCAGCAGCTTGGACAGGATCTATGGCTACACCTTC; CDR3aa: CASSLDRIYGYTF
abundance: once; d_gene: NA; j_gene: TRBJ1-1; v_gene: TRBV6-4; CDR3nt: TGTGCCAGCAGTGACTCTTTTGGGACACGGCGGGAAGCTTTCTTT; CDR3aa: CASSDSFGTRREAFF
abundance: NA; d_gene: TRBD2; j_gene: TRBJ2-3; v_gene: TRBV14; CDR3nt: TGTGCCAGCAGCCTGTTGGCGGGGGGCACAGATACGCAGTATTTT; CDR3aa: CASSLLAGGTDTQYF
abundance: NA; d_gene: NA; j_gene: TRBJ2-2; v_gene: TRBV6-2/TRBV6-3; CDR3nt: TGTGCCAGCAGTTTCGACTTTAACACCGGGGAGCTGTTTTTT; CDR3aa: CASSFDFNTGELFF
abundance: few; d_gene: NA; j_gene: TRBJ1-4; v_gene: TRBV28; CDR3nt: TGTGCCAGCAGTTCGTCCGGACAGCATAATGAAAAACTGTTTTTT; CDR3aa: CASSSSGQHNEKLFF
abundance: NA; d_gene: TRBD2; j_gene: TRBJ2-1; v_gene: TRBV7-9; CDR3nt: TGTGCCAGCAGCTTCCTAGCGGGAGTGTACAATGAGCAGTTCTTC; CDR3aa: CASSFLAGVYNEQFF
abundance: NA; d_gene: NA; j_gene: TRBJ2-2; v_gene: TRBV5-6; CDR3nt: TGTGCCAGCAGCTTCGTAGGGGAGCTGTTTTTT; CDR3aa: CASSFVGELFF
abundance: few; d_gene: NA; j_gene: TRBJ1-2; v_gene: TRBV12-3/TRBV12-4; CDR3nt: TGTGCCAGCCAGGGGAAGTGGGACTATGGCTACACCTTC; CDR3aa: CASQGKWDYGYTF
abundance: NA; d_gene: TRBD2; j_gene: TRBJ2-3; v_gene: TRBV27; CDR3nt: TGTGCCAGCAGTTTATTTAGCGGGTTTAGCACAGATACGCAGTATTTT; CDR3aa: CASSLFSGFSTDTQYF
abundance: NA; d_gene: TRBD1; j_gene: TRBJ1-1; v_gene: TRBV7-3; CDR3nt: TGTGCCAGCAGCGCGACAGGGAGCACTGAAGCTTTCTTT; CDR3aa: CASSATGSTEAFF
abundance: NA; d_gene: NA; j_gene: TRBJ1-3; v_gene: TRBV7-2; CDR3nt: TGTGCCAGCAGTTATACAGGGCCAGGAAACACCATATATTTT; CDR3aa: CASSYTGPGNTIYF
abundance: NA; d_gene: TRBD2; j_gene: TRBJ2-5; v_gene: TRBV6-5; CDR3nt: TGTCCCAGCACCGGCGGGGGGGGGCCGGGGGAGACCCAGTACTTC; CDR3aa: CPSTGGGGPGETQYF
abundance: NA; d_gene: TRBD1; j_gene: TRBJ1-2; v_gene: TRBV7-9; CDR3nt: TGTGCCAGCAGCTTGGGACAGACACTTAATGGCTACACCTTC; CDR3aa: CASSLGQTLNGYTF
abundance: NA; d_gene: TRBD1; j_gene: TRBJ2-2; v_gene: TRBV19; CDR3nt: TGTGCCAGTAGTATAGGGGGACAGGGGAGAACCGGGGAGCTGTTTTTT; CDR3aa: CASSIGGQGRTGELFF
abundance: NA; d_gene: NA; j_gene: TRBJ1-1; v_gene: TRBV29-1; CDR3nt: TGCAGCGTTGCGGGAGGAACGAACACTGAAGCTTTCTTT; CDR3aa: CSVAGGTNTEAFF
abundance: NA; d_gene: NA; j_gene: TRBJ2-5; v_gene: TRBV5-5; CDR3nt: TGTGCCAGCAGCTTAATGGTGAGAGAGACCCAGTACTTC; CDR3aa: CASSLMVRETQYF